The following is a TCR beta chain sequence with its context. The primer mix had 60 Vbeta and 13 Jbeta primers. Clones were read by immunoSEQ multiplex PCR, and TCRdb kept only the in-frame ones, dropping some. This sample has tens of thousands of clones, with around three quarters found just once. This sample is part of a study of cytomegalovirus exposure and HLA in healthy donors. The sequencing sample was made of PBMCs. The TCR comes from a woman in her forties or fifties in good health and CMV-seropositive.

CDR3 DNA sequence: TGTGCCAGCAGCTTAACAGGGGGATTGGAGCAGTACTTC. Its translation is CASSLTGGLEQYF. The genes are TRBV5-5 and TRBJ2-7; TRBD1 matches 8 bases. The V segment lost 2 bases and the J segment 7 bases; nucleotides outside the gene matches: 5. CDR1 is SGHKS, CDR2 YYEKEE, per germline (reference sequence). CDR3 length: 13 amino acids.